Listed below are T cell receptor beta chains from one sample, sequenced in a study of shared clonotypes between healthy human individuals. Assay: immunoSEQ multiplex PCR; the TCRdb copy retains only in-frame clones and omits some. This sample carries a few million clones, approximately 93% of them seen once, and the ten largest clones take 0.3% to 0.4%. The sequencing input was naive CD4+ T cells from PBMCs. The receptors here all came from a man aged 18 to 29 in good health. Some clones in this sample may be carry-over from other donors' samples. Both conserved end residues are part of each CDR3. A D gene is named only where the DNA matches it firmly. Size is stated for part of the rows, as once, few or many counts, or as a class when the clone is expanded.

size,V,J,D,CDR3,DNA
.,TRBV5-1,TRBJ2-2,TRBD2,CASSSGRGPGELFF,TGCGCCAGCAGCTCAGGGAGGGGTCCCGGGGAGCTGTTTTTT
.,TRBV7-9,TRBJ1-2,TRBD1,CASSLTGGSIGYTF,TGTGCCAGCAGCCTAACAGGGGGGTCTATCGGCTACACCTTC
few,TRBV2,TRBJ1-1,.,CASMALTVPDEAFF,TGTGCCAGCATGGCCTTGACAGTTCCCGATGAAGCTTTCTTT
once,TRBV9,TRBJ1-3,.,CASSVGNGNSGNTIYF,TGTGCCAGCAGCGTAGGGAACGGCAACTCTGGAAACACCATATATTTT
.,TRBV7-2,TRBJ2-3,TRBD2,CASRRASGGGPDTQYF,TGTGCCAGCAGACGCGCTAGCGGGGGGGGCCCAGATACGCAGTATTTT
.,TRBV5-1,TRBJ2-1,.,CASSSGQVQGGYNEQFF,TGCGCCAGCAGCTCCGGACAGGTACAGGGAGGGTACAATGAGCAGTTCTTC
once,TRBV5-1,TRBJ1-1,TRBD1,CASSLPRTGAMNTEAFF,TGCGCCAGCAGCTTGCCACGGACAGGCGCCATGAACACTGAAGCTTTCTTT
.,TRBV28,TRBJ1-2,TRBD1,CASRTGADGYTF,TGTGCCAGCAGGACAGGGGCGGATGGCTACACCTTC
.,TRBV30,TRBJ1-2,.,CAWMGRSLSTGLGYTF,TGTGCCTGGATGGGGAGGAGTCTCTCAACGGGGCTTGGCTACACCTTC
.,TRBV7-9,TRBJ1-1,.,CASSLGPPGTEAFF,TGTGCCAGCAGCTTAGGCCCTCCGGGGACTGAAGCTTTCTTT
few,TRBV28,TRBJ1-2,.,CASISPPSNTYTF,TGTGCCAGCATTTCCCCCCCCTCTAACACCTACACCTTC
.,TRBV6-1,TRBJ2-5,TRBD2,CASSEAGGLKTQYF,TGTGCCAGCAGTGAAGCGGGGGGGTTGAAGACCCAGTACTTC
.,TRBV18,TRBJ2-5,TRBD2,CASSPTSGSAETQYF,TGTGCCAGCTCGCCGACTAGCGGGAGTGCGGAGACCCAGTACTTC
once,TRBV18,TRBJ1-5,.,CASSPDPGNQPQHF,TGTGCCAGCTCACCGGACCCGGGGAATCAGCCCCAGCATTTT
.,TRBV2,TRBJ1-1,.,CASNNIRGNTEAFF,TGTGCCAGCAACAACATCCGGGGCAACACTGAAGCTTTCTTT
.,TRBV27,TRBJ2-1,TRBD1,CASSRQGAREQFF,TGTGCCAGCAGTAGACAGGGGGCCAGGGAGCAGTTCTTC
.,TRBV25-1,TRBJ1-2,.,CASSESAGVGYTF,TGTGCCAGCAGTGAATCGGCAGGGGTCGGCTACACCTTC
.,TRBV19,TRBJ1-4,.,CASSIADRHNEKLFF,TGTGCCAGTAGTATTGCGGACAGACATAATGAAAAACTGTTTTTT
few,TRBV9,TRBJ1-1,.,CASSVAALNTEAFF,TGTGCCAGCAGCGTAGCGGCCCTGAACACTGAAGCTTTCTTT
.,TRBV7-3,TRBJ2-1,.,CASSVDRRFSYNEQFF,TGTGCCAGCAGCGTGGATAGACGCTTCTCCTACAATGAGCAGTTCTTC
.,TRBV28,TRBJ1-4,.,CASRARDPYEKLFF,TGTGCCAGCAGAGCTCGGGACCCCTATGAAAAACTGTTTTTT
once,TRBV5-1,TRBJ2-7,.,CASSPPGAYEQYF,TGCGCCAGCAGCCCCCCGGGCGCTTACGAGCAGTACTTC
.,TRBV6-5,TRBJ2-6,.,CASSNPGSGANVLTF,TGTGCCAGCAGTAACCCGGGCTCTGGGGCCAACGTCCTGACTTTC
.,TRBV15,TRBJ2-7,.,CATSRDRAGPFEQYF,TGTGCCACCAGCAGAGATAGGGCGGGACCCTTTGAGCAGTACTTC
.,TRBV12-2,TRBJ2-2,.,CASRLSPPNTGELFF,TGTGCAAGTCGCTTGAGCCCTCCGAACACCGGGGAGCTGTTTTTT
.,TRBV10-3,TRBJ2-1,TRBD2,CAISEFGGGYNEQFF,TGTGCCATCAGTGAGTTTGGCGGGGGATACAATGAGCAGTTCTTC
.,TRBV5-1,TRBJ1-1,.,CASSLEASPTTEAFF,TGCGCCAGCAGCTTGGAAGCGTCACCAACAACTGAAGCTTTCTTT
.,TRBV5-1,TRBJ1-2,.,CASSEDGANYGYTF,TGCGCCAGCAGCGAGGACGGCGCTAACTATGGCTACACCTTC
.,TRBV11-2,TRBJ2-3,TRBD2,CASSFLAGEADTQYF,TGTGCCAGCAGCTTCCTAGCGGGGGAGGCAGATACGCAGTATTTT
.,TRBV25-1,TRBJ2-1,TRBD2,CASSEPSGREDEQFF,TGTGCCAGCAGTGAACCTAGCGGGAGGGAGGATGAGCAGTTCTTC
.,TRBV9,TRBJ1-1,.,CASSVMENTEAFF,TGTGCCAGCAGTGTGATGGAGAACACTGAAGCTTTCTTT
once,TRBV7-2,TRBJ2-1,.,CASSLPPSEQFF,TGTGCCAGCAGCCTCCCCCCCTCTGAGCAGTTCTTC
.,TRBV14,TRBJ2-7,.,CASSQAIGRPREQYF,TGTGCCAGCAGCCAAGCAATCGGCAGGCCAAGGGAGCAGTACTTC
.,TRBV7-9,TRBJ1-1,.,CASSFKSTEAFF,TGTGCCAGCAGCTTTAAAAGTACTGAAGCTTTCTTT
once,TRBV5-8,TRBJ2-5,.,CASSLGQGGETQYF,TGTGCCAGCAGCTTGGGGCAGGGCGGGGAGACCCAGTACTTC
few,TRBV9,TRBJ1-3,TRBD1,CASSGGQGVDTIYF,TGTGCCAGCAGCGGAGGCCAGGGGGTTGACACCATATATTTT
.,TRBV7-3,TRBJ2-3,.,CASRGPVHTDTQYF,TGTGCCAGCAGGGGCCCGGTCCACACAGATACGCAGTATTTT
.,TRBV7-7,TRBJ2-1,TRBD2,CASSSLAGGAFNEQFF,TGTGCCAGCAGCTCTTTAGCGGGAGGGGCCTTCAATGAGCAGTTCTTC
once,TRBV6-1,TRBJ1-4,TRBD1,CASSEPGQGGEKLFF,TGTGCCAGCAGTGAACCGGGACAGGGTGGAGAAAAACTGTTTTTT
.,TRBV15,TRBJ2-1,.,CATSRDGRVFF,TGTGCCACCAGCAGAGACGGCAGGGTATTCTTC
.,TRBV7-8,TRBJ1-2,.,CASSLTETNYGYTF,TGTGCCAGCAGCTTAACAGAAACGAACTATGGCTACACCTTC
.,TRBV30,TRBJ2-5,.,CAWEQETQYF,TGTGCCTGGGAACAAGAGACCCAGTACTTC
.,TRBV11-2,TRBJ2-1,TRBD2,CASSLFAGAGDEQFF,TGTGCCAGCAGCTTATTCGCGGGAGCAGGCGATGAGCAGTTCTTC
.,TRBV28,TRBJ2-1,TRBD2,CASSSGLAGAYNEQFF,TGTGCCAGCAGTTCGGGACTAGCGGGAGCCTACAATGAGCAGTTCTTC
.,TRBV5-1,TRBJ2-2,.,CASSLGGSSATGELFF,TGCGCCAGCAGCTTGGGGGGTAGCTCGGCCACCGGGGAGCTGTTTTTT
.,TRBV19,TRBJ2-3,TRBD1,CASTDRGGSTDTQYF,TGTGCCAGTACCGACAGGGGGGGAAGCACAGATACGCAGTATTTT